The 8 T cell receptor beta chains below were found in one sample sequenced in a study of T-cell reconstitution after alpha-beta-depleted transplantation in children. This sample's TCRbeta library carried unique molecular identifier barcodes. TCRdb re-analysed the PCR reads in MiXCR, keeping a single row per CDR3 protein. The top ten hold 35% to 50% of the sample, which has roughly 340,000 distinct CDR3 sequences, around 15% seen once. Sequences were derived from PBMCs, mostly from graft donor cells, sampled 360 days after TCRalphabeta/CD19-depleted stem cell transplant. The source is a male patient between 2 and 15 years old who had a stem cell transplant for acute lymphoblastic leukemia, so the T cells may come from the graft donor.

To note about this clonotype: A read error may be the cause here, since a much bigger clone is one base away. The CDR3 does not close with the conserved phenylalanine or tryptophan, likely indicating a read error. V usage is TRBV20-1 and J usage is TRBJ1-4; possibly TRBD1 for D (5 bases). Between the trimmed V and J ends, which lost 5 bases and 2 bases, there was a span of 9 bases. Germline-derived CDR1 and CDR2 are DFQATT and SNEGSKA (reference sequence). This CDR3 is built from 13 residues. The CDR3 region is CSAGRVTNEKLFC. CDR3 nucleotide sequence: TGCAGTGCTGGCAGGGTGACTAATGAAAAACTGTTTTGT.

This clonotype was observed a handful of times. V usage is TRBV6-2 or TRBV6-3 and J usage is TRBJ2-3; D is ambiguous. With 6 bases removed from V and 4 bases from J, the gap between germline ends came to 14 bases. Germline V gene sequence: CDR1 MNHEY, CDR2 SVGEGT. The CDR3 contains 14 residues. Here the CDR3 reads CASSQTVAPDTQYF. The CDR3 DNA reads TGTGCCAGCAGCCAGACGGTCGCCCCAGATACGCAGTATTTT.

The rearrangement joins TRBV27 to TRBJ2-1; D not resolved. V lost 2 bases and J lost 2, with 10 bases in between. The germline V gene has CDR1 MNHEY and CDR2 SMNVEV (reference sequence). CDR3 size: 15 residues. The CDR3 DNA is TGTGCCAGCAGTTTAAGGTCTTCAACCTACAATGAGCAGTTCTTC. Amino acids: CASSLRSSTYNEQFF.

This chain joins TRBV7-2 and TRBJ1-2; no clear D. Trimming removed 1 base at V and 8 bases at J, with 8 bases between. This CDR3 contains 12 residues. The germline gives CDR1 SGHTA, CDR2 FQGNSA. CDR3 sequence: CASSLDSGGYTF. As DNA, the CDR3 is TGTGCCAGCAGCTTAGATTCAGGCGGCTACACCTTC.

In this sample, this clonotype turned up a few times. V is TRBV7-2 and J is TRBJ2-1; D not certain. Trimming pared 4 bases from V and 8 bases from J, leaving 12 bases between. Germline CDR1 is SGHTA and CDR2 is FQGNSA. This CDR3 region has 13 residues. The CDR3 is CASSSARPYEQFF. In DNA form, the CDR3 reads TGTGCCAGCAGCTCCGCTCGGCCATATGAGCAGTTCTTC.

This clonotype was seen at least ten times. The genes are TRBV20-1 and TRBJ1-5; 7 positions match TRBD1. The CDR3 contains 13 residues. The trim removed 6 bases at V and 3 bases at J, leaving 5 bases unmatched. Germline-derived CDR1 and CDR2 are DFQATT and SNEGSKA (reference sequence). The CDR3 spells CSALDRDNQPQHF. The CDR3 region has the DNA TGCAGTGCCCTCGACAGGGACAATCAGCCCCAGCATTTT.

At least ten counts were recorded for this clonotype. The CDR3 sequence: CASSTIQGPLYEQYF. DNA for the CDR3: TGTGCCAGCAGTACCATACAGGGACCTCTCTACGAGCAGTACTTC. The chain combines TRBV28 with TRBJ2-7; TRBD1 is a possible D gene (6 bases). Germline CDR1 reads MDHEN; CDR2 reads SYDVKM. The CDR3 loop spans 15 amino acids. V lost 5 bases and J lost 3, with 17 bases in between.

This clonotype came up a few times. V and J are TRBV20-1 and TRBJ2-2, with D maybe TRBD2 (7 bases). From germline, CDR1 is DFQATT and CDR2 SNEGSKA (reference sequence). CDR3 size: 14 residues. Trimming shortened V by 2 bases and J by 6 bases, and 13 bases separated the two germline ends. The CDR3 spells CSARFGGAAGELFF. CDR3 bases: TGCAGTGCTAGATTTGGGGGGGCGGCCGGGGAGCTGTTTTTT.